The clone carrying this TCR beta chain was counted only a few times. Antigen: not known. The sample comes from a study of cytomegalovirus exposure and HLA in healthy donors. Study results and caveats: Diagnosis of cytomegalovirus status made by the classifier reportedly showed high specificity and sensitivity. Cytomegalovirus association was listed for 164 TCR beta chains.

The donors were in the roughly 110-subject validation cohort, distinct from the approximately 730-subject first cohort. The data were produced by immunoSEQ multiplex PCR, yet TCRdb's version contains in-frame clones alone and is incomplete. The sample lists 50,000 to 65,000 clones, approximately 89% occurring once. Germline CDR1 SGHNT, CDR2 YYREEE (reference sequence). V gave up 4 bases and J gave up 4 bases; unmatched junction bases: 3. The CDR3 runs 13 residues. The V gene is TRBV5-4, the J gene TRBJ1-2, with 8 bases that match TRBD1. The clonotype comes from a young woman in good health and CMV-seropositive. Sequenced sample: PBMCs. This CDR3 reads CASSHGTGYGYTF. In DNA form, the CDR3 reads TGTGCCAGCAGCCACGGGACAGGCTATGGCTACACCTTC.